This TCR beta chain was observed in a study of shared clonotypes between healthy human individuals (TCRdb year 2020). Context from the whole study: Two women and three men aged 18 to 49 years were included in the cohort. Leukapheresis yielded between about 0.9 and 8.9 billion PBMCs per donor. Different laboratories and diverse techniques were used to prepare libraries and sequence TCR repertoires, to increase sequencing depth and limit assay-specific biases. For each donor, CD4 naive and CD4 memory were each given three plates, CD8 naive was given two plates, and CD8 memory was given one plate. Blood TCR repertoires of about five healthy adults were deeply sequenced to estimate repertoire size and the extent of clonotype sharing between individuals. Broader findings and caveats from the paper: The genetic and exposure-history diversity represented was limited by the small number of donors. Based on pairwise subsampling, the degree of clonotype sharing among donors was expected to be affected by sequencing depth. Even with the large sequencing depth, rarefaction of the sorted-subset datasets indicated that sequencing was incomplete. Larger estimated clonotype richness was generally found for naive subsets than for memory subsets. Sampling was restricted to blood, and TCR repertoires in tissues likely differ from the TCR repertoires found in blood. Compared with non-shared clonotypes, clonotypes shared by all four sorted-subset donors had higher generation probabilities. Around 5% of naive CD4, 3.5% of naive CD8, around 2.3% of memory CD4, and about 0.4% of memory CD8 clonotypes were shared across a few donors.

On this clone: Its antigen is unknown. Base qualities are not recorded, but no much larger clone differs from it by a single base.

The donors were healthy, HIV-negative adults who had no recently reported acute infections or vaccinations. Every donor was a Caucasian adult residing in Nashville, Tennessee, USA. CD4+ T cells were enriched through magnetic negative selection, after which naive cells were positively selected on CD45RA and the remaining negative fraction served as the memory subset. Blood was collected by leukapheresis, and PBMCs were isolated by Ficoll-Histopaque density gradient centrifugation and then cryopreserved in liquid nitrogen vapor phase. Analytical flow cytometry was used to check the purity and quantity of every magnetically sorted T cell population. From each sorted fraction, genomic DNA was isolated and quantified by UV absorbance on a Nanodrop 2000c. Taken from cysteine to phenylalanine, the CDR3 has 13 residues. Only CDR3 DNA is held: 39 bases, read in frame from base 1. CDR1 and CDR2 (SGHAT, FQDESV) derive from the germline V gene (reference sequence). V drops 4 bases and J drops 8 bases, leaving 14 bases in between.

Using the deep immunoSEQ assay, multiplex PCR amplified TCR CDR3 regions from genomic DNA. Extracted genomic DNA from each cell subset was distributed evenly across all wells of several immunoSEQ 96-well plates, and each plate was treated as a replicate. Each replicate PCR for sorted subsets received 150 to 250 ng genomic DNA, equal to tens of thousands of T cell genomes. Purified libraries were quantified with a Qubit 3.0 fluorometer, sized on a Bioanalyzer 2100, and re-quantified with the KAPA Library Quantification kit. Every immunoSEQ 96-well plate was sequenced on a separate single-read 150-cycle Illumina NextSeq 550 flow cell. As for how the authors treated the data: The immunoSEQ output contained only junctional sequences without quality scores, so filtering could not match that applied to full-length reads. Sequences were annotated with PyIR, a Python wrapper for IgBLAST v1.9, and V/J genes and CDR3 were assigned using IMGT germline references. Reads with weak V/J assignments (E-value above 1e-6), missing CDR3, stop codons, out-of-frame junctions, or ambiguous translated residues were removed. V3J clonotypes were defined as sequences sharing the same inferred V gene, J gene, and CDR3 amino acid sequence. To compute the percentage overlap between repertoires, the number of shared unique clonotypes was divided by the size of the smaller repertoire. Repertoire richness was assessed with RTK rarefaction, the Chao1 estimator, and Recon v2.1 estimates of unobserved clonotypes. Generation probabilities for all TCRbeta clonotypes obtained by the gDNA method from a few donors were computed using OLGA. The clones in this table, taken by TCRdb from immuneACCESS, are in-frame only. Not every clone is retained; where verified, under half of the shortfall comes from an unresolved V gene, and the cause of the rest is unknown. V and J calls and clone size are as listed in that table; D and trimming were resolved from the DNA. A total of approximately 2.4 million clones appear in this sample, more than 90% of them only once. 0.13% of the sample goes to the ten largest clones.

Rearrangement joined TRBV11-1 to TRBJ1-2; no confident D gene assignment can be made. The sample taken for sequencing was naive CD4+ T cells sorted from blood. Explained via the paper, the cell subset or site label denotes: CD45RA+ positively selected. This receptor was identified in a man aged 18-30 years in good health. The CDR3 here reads CASSSLAAGGYTF. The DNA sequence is TGTGCCAGCAGCTCGTTGGCGGCTGGCGGCTACACCTTC.